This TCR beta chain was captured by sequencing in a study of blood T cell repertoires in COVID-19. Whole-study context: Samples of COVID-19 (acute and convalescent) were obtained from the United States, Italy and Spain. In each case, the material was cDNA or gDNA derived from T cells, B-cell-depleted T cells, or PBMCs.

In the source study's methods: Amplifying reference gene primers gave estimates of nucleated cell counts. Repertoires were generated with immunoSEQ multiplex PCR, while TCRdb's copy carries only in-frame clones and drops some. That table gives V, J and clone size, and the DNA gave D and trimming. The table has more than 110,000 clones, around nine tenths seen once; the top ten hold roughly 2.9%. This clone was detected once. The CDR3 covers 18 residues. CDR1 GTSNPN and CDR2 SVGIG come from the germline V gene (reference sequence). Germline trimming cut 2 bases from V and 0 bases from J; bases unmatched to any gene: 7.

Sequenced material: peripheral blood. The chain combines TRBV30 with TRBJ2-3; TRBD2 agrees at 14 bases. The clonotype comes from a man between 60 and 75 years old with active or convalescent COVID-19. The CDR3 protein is CAWSPGTSGGTSTDTQYF. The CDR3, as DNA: TGTGCCTGGAGTCCTGGGACTAGCGGGGGAACTAGCACAGATACGCAGTATTTT.